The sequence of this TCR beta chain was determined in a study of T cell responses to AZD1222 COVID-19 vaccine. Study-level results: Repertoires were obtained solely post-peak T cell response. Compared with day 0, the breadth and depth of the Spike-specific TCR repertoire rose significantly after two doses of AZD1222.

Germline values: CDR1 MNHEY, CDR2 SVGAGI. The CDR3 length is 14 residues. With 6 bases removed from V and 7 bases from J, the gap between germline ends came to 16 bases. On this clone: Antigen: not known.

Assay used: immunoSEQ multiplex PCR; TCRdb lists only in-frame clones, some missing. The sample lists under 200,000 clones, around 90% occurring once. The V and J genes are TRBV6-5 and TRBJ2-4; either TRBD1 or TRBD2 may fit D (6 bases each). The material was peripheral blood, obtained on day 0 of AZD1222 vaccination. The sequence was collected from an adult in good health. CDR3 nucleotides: TGTGCCAGCAGCAGAGTAAGGAGGGGGAACATTCAGTACTTC. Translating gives CASSRVRRGNIQYF.